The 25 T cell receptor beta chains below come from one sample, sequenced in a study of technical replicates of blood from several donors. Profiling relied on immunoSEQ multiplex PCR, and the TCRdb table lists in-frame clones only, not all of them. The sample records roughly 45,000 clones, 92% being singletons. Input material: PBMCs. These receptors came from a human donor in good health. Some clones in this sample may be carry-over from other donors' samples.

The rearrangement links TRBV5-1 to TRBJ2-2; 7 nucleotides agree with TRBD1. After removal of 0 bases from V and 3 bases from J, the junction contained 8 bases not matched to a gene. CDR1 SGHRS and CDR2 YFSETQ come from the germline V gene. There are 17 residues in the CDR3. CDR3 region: CASSLATTGMHTGELFF. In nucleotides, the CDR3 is TGCGCCAGCAGCTTGGCTACGACAGGGATGCACACCGGGGAGCTGTTTTTT.

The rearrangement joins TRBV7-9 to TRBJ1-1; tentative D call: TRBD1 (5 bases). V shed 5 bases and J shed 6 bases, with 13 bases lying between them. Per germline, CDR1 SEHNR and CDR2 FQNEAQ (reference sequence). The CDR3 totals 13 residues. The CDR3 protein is CASSLLGEAEAFF. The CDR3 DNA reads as TGTGCCAGCAGCCTCTTGGGGGAGGCTGAAGCTTTCTTT.

For the CDR3, the DNA is TGTGCCAGCTCACTCCCCCGGGACAGGGGTTCGTACCAAGAGACCCAGTACTTC. Translating it yields CASSLPRDRGSYQETQYF. This chain uses TRBV18 with TRBJ2-5; TRBD1 aligns across 10 bases. J was trimmed by 0 bases and V by 4 bases; bases with no gene match: 11. From germline, CDR1 is KGHSH and CDR2 LQKENI. CDR3 length: 18 residues.

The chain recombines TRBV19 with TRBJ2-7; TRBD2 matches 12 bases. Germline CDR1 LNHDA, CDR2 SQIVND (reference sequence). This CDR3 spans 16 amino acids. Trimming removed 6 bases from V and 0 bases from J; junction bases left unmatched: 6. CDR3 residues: CASSLRTSGISYEQYF. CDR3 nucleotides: TGTGCCAGTAGCCTACGGACTAGCGGGATCTCCTACGAGCAGTACTTC.

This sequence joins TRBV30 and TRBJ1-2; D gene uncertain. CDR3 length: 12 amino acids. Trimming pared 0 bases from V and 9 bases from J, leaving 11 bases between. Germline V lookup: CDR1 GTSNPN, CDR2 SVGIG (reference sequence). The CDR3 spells CAWSVLEGSYTF. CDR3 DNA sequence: TGTGCCTGGAGTGTACTCGAGGGAAGCTACACCTTC.

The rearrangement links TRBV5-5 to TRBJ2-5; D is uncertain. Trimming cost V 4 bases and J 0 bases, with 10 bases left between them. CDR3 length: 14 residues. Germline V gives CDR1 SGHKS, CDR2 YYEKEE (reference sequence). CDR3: CASSPSQYQETQYF. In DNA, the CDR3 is TGTGCCAGCAGCCCATCCCAGTACCAAGAGACCCAGTACTTC.

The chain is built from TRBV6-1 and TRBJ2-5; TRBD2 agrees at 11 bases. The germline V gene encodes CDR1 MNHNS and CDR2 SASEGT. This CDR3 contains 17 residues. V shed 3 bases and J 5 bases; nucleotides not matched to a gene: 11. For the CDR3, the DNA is TGTGCCAGCAGTGAGTCTAGCGGGGGGCCAGTTGCGGAGACCCAGTACTTC. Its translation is CASSESSGGPVAETQYF.

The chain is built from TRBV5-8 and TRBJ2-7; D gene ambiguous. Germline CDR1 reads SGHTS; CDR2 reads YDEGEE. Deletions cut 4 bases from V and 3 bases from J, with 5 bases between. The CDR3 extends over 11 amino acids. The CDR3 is CASSPVYEQYF. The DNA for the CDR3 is TGTGCCAGCAGCCCAGTCTACGAGCAGTACTTC.

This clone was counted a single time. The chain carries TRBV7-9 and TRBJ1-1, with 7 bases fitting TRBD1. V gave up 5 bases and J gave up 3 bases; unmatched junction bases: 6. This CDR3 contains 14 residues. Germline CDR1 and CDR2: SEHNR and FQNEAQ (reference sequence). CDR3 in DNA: TGTGCCAGCAGCGAGACAGGGTCTCACACTGAAGCTTTCTTT. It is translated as CASSETGSHTEAFF.

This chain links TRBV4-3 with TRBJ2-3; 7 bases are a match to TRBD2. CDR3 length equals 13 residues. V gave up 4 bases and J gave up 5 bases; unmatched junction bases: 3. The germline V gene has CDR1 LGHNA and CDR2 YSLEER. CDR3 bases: TGCGCCAGCAGCCTGGGGAGGGGAGATACGCAGTATTTT. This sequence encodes CASSLGRGDTQYF.

CDR3 DNA sequence: TGTGCCAGCAGCACCAGGACAGGGGCCCAACAAGAGACCCAGTACTTC. Translated: CASSTRTGAQQETQYF. This chain connects TRBV9 to TRBJ2-5; 9 nucleotides match TRBD1. This CDR3 contains 16 residues. Germline V lookup: CDR1 SGDLS, CDR2 YYNGEE. V shed 4 bases and J 2 bases; nucleotides not matched to a gene: 9.

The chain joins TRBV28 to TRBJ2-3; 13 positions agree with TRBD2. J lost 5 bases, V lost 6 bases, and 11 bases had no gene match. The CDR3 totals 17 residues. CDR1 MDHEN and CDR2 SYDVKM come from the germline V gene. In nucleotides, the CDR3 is TGTGCCAGCAGGGGTTGGGGACTAGCGGGGAGAGGAGATACGCAGTATTTT. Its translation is CASRGWGLAGRGDTQYF.

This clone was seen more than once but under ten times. CDR3 sequence (DNA): TGCGCCAGCAGCCAAGAGGAGCGACAGCCCCAGCATTTT. Protein product: CASSQEERQPQHF. J is TRBJ1-5 and V is TRBV4-3; the D is unclear. The CDR3 runs 13 residues. The V end lost 0 bases, the J end lost 7 bases, and 7 bases lay between the germline ends. Germline V gene data show CDR1 as LGHNA and CDR2 as YSLEER.

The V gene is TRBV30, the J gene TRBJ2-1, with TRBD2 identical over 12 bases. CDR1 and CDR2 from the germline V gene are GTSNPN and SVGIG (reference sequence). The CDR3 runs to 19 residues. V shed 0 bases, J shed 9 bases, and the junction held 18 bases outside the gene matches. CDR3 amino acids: CAWSVRTSGTWGANTEQFF. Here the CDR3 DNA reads TGTGCCTGGAGTGTTAGGACTAGCGGGACCTGGGGGGCCAACACTGAGCAGTTCTTC.

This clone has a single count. The CDR3 DNA reads TGCGCCAGCAGCCCGGGAGAGGCCCCCAATCAGCCCCAGCATTTT. Amino acid sequence: CASSPGEAPNQPQHF. The chain is built from TRBV5-1 and TRBJ1-5; no clear D. CDR3 length equals 15 residues. V gave up 4 bases and J gave up 3 bases, with 14 bases separating them. CDR1 is SGHRS, CDR2 YFSETQ, per germline.

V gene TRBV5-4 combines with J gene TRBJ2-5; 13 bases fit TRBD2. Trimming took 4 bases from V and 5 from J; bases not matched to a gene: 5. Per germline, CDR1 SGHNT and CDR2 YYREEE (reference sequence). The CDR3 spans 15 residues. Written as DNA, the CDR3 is TGTGCCAGCAGCACTAGCGGGGGGGCCCGGGAGACCCAGTACTTC. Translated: CASSTSGGARETQYF.

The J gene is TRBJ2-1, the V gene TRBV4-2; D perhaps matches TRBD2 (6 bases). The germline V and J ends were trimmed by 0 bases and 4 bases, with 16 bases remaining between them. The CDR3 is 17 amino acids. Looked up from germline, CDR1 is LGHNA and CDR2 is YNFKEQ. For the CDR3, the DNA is TGTGCCAGCAGCCAAGATGTGTCTAGCGTTCAATACAATGAGCAGTTCTTC. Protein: CASSQDVSSVQYNEQFF.

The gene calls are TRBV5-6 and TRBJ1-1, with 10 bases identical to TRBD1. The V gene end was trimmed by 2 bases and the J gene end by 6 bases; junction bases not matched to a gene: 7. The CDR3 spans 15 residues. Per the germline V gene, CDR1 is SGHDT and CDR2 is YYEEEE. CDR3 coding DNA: TGTGCCAGCAGCTTAACGGACAGGGGGGGGGCTGAAGCTTTCTTT. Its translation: CASSLTDRGGAEAFF. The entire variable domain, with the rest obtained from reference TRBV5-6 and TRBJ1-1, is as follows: DAGVTQSPTHLIKTRGQQVTLRCSPKSGHDTVSWYQQALGQGPQFIFQYYEEEERQRGNFPDRFSGHQFPNYSSELNVNALLLGDSALYLCASSLTDRGGAEAFFGQGTRLTVV.

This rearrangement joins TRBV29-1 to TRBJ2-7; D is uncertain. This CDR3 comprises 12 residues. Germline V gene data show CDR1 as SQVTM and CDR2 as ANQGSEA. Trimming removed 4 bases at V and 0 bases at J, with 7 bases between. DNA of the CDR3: TGCAGCGTTGTGGCCAACTCCTACGAGCAGTACTTC. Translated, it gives CSVVANSYEQYF.

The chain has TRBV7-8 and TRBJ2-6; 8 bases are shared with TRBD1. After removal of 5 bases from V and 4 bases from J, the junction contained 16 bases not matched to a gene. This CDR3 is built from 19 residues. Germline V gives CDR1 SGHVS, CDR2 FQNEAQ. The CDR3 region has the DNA TGTGCCAGCAGCCCCTCCGGGACAGGATCTCTCTCGGGGGCCAACGTCCTGACTTTC. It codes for CASSPSGTGSLSGANVLTF.

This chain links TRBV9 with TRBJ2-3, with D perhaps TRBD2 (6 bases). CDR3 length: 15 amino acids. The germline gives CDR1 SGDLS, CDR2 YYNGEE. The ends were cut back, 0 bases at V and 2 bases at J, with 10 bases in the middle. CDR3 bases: TGTGCCAGCAGCGTAGGCGGGGCGTACACAGATACGCAGTATTTT. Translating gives CASSVGGAYTDTQYF.

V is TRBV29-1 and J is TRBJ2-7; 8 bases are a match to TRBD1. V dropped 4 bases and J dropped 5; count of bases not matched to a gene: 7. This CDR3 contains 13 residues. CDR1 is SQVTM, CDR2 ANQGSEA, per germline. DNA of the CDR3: TGCAGCGTTGTCGGACAGGGTCCCGACGAGCAGTACTTC. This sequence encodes CSVVGQGPDEQYF.

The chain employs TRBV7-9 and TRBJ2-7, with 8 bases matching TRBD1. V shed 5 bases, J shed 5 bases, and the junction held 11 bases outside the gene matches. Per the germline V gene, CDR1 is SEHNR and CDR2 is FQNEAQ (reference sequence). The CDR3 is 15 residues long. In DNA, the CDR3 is TGTGCCAGCAGCCCGAGGACAGGGTTTGGTAACGAGCAGTACTTC. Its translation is CASSPRTGFGNEQYF.

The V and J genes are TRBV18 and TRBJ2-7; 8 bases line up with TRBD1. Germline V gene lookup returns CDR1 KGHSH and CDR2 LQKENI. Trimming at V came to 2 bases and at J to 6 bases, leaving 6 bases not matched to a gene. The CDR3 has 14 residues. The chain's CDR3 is CASSPGTGPSEQYF. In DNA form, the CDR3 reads TGTGCCAGCTCACCAGGGACAGGCCCCAGCGAGCAGTACTTC.

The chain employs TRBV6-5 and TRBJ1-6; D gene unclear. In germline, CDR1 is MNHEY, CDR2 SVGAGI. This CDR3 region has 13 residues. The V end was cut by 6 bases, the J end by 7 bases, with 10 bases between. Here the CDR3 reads CASRETGNSPLHF. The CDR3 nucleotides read TGTGCCAGCAGGGAGACGGGAAATTCACCCCTCCACTTT.